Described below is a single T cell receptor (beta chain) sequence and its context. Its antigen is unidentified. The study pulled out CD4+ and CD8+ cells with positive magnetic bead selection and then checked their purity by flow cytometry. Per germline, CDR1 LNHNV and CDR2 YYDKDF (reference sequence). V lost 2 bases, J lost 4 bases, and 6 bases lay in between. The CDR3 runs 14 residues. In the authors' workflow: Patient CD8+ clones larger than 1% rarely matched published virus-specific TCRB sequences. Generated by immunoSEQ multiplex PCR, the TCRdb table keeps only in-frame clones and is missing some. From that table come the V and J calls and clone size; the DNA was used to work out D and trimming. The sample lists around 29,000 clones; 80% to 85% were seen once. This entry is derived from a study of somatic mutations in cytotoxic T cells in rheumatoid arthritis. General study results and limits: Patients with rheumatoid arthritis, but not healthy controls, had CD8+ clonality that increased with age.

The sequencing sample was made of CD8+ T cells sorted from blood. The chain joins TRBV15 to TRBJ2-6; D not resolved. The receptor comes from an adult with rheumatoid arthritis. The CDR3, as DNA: TGTGCCACCAGCAGATCATGGGGGGCCAACGTCCTGACTTTC. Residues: CATSRSWGANVLTF.